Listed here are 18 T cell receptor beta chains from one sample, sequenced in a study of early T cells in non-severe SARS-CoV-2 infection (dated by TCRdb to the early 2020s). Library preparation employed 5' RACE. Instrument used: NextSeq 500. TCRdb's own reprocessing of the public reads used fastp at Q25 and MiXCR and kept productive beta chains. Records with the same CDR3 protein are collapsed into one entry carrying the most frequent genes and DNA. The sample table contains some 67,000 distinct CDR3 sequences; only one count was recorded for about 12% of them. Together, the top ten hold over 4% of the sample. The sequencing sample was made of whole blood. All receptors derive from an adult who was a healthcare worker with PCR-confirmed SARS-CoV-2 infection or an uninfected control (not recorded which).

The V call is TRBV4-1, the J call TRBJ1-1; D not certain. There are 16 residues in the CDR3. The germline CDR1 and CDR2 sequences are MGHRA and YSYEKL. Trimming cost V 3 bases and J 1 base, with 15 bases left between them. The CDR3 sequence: CASSHIPFSPNTEAFF. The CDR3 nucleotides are TGCGCCAGCAGCCATATCCCCTTCAGCCCGAACACTGAAGCTTTCTTT.

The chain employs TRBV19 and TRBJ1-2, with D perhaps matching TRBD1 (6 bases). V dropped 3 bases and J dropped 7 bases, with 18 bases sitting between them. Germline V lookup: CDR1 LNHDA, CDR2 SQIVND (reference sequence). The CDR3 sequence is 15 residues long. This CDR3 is CASSMESGEVTGYTF. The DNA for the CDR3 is TGTGCCAGTAGTATGGAGTCAGGGGAAGTGACTGGCTACACCTTC.

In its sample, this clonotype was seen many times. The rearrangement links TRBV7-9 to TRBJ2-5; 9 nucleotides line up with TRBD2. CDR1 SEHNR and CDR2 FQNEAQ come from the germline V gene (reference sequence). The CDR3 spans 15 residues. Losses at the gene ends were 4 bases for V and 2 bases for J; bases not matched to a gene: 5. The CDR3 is CASSSGLAQQETQYF. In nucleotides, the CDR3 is TGTGCCAGCAGCTCGGGACTAGCACAACAAGAGACCCAGTACTTC.

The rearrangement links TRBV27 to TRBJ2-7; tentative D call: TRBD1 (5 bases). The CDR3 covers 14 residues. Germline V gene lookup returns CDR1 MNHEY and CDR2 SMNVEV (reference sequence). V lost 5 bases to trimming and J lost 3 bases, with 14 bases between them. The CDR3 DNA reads TGTGCCAGCAGTGGGGCATCACGTGACTACGAGCAGTACTTC. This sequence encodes CASSGASRDYEQYF.

CDR3 sequence (DNA): TGCAGCGTAATCTCTGGGGCCAACGTCCTGACTTTC. It is translated as CSVISGANVLTF. The chain joins TRBV29-1 to TRBJ2-6, with D unresolved. V shed 6 bases and J shed 0 bases, with 3 bases lying between them. CDR1 and CDR2 (germline): SQVTM, ANQGSEA. The CDR3 loop spans 12 amino acids.

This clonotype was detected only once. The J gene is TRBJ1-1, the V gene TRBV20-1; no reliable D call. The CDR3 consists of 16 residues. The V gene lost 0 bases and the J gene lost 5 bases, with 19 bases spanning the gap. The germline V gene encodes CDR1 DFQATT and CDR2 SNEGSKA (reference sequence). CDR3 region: CSARDRFQQRSTEAFF. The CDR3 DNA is TGCAGTGCTAGAGATCGGTTTCAGCAGAGGAGTACTGAAGCTTTCTTT.

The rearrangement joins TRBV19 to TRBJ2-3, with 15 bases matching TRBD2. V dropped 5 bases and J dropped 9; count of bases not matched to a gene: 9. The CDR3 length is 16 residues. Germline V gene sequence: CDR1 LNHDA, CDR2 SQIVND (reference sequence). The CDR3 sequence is CASSSRTSGGAGTQYF. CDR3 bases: TGTGCCAGTAGTTCTAGGACTAGCGGGGGGGCCGGCACGCAGTATTTT.

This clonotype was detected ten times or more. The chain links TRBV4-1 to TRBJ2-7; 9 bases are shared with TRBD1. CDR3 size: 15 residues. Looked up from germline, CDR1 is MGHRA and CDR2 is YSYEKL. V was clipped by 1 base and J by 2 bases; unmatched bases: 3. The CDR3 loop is CASSQGQGGTYEQYF. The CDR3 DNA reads TGCGCCAGCAGCCAAGGACAGGGGGGAACCTACGAGCAGTACTTC.

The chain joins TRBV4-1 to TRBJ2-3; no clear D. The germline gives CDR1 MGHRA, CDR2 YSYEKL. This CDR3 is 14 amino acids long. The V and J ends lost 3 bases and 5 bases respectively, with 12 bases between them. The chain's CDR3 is CASSQVPFIDTQYF. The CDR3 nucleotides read TGCGCCAGCAGCCAGGTACCCTTCATAGATACGCAGTATTTT.

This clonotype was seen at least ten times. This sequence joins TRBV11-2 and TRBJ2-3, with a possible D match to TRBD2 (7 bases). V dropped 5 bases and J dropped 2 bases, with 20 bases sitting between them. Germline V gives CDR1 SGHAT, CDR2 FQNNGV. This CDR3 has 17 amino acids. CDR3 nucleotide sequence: TGTGCCAGCAGCCGGGGGTTGGCGGGGGCCACCACAGATACGCAGTATTTT. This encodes CASSRGLAGATTDTQYF. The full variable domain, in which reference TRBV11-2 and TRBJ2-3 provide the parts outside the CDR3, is EAGVAQSPRYKIIEKRQSVAFWCNPISGHATLYWYQQILGQGPKLLIQFQNNGVVDDSQLPKDRFSAERLKGVDSTLKIQPAKLEDSAVYLCASSRGLAGATTDTQYFGPGTRLTVL.

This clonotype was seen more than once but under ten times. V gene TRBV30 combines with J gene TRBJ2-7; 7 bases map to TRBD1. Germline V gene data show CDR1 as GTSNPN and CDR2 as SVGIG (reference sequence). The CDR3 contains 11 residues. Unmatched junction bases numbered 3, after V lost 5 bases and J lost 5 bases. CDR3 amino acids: CAWDRAHEQYF. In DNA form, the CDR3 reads TGTGCCTGGGACAGGGCCCACGAGCAGTACTTC.

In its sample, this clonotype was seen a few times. The CDR3 bases are TGCAGCGCACTAGAGGGCGGGGAGCTGTTTTTT. It codes for CSALEGGELFF. The gene calls are TRBV29-1 and TRBJ2-2, with D possibly TRBD2 on 5 matching bases. CDR1 and CDR2 (germline): SQVTM, ANQGSEA. V lost 7 bases and J 7 bases, leaving 10 bases between the germline ends. The CDR3 length is 11 residues.

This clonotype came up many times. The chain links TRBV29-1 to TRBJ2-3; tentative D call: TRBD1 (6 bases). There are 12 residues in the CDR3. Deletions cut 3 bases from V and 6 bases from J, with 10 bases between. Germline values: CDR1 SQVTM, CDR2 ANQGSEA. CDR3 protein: CSVEGAGDTQYF. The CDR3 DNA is TGCAGCGTTGAGGGGGCAGGGGATACGCAGTATTTT.

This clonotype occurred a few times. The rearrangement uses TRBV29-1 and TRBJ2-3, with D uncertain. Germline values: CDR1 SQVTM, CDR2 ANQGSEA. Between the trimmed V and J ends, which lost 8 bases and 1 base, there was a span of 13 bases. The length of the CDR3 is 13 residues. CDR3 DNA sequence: TGCAGCCTAATTAGACCGGGCACAGATACGCAGTATTTT. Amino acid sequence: CSLIRPGTDTQYF.

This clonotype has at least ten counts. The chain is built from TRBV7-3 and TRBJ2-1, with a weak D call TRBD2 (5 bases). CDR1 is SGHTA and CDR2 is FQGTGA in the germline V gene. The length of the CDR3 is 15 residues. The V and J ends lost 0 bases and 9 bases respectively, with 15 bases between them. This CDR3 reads CASSLTWTAAGEQFF. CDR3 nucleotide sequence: TGTGCCAGCAGCTTAACATGGACTGCGGCAGGTGAGCAGTTCTTC.

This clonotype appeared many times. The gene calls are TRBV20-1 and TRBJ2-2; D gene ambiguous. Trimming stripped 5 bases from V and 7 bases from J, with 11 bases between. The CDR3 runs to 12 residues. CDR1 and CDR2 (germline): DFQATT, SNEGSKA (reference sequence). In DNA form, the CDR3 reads TGCAGTGCTGGCGACGTGCGCGGGGAGCTGTTTTTT. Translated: CSAGDVRGELFF.

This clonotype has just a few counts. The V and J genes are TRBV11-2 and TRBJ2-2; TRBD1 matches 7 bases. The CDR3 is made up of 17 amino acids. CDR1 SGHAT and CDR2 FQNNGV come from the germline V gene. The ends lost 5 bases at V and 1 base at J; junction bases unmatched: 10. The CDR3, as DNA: TGTGCCAGCAGCCCCAACCCGGACAGGAGGAACACCGGGGAGCTGTTTTTT. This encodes CASSPNPDRRNTGELFF.

The CDR3 loop reads CASSLLIRTNTGELFF. The CDR3 DNA is TGTGCCAGCAGTCTCCTTATCCGTACGAACACCGGGGAGCTGTTTTTT. The genes are TRBV6-2 or TRBV6-3 and TRBJ2-2; D is unresolved. Trimming removed 5 bases at V and 0 bases at J, with 13 bases between. From germline, CDR1 is MNHEY and CDR2 SVGEGT. The length of the CDR3 is 16 residues.